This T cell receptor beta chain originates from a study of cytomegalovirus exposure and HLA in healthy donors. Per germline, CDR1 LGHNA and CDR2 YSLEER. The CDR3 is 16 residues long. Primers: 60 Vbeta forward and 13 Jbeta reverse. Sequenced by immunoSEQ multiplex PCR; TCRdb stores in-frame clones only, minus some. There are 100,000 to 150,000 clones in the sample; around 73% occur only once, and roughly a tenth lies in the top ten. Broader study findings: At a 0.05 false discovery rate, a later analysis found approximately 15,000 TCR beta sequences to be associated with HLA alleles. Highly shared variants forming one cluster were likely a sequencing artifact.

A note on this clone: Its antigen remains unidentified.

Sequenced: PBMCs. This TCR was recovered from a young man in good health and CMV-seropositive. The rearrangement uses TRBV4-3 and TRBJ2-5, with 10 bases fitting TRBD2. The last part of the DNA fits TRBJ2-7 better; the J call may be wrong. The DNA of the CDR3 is TGCGCCAGCAGCCAAGTGGTACTAGCGGGGACCTACGAGCAGTACTTC. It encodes CASSQVVLAGTYEQYF.